Below are 26 T cell receptor beta chains sequenced from a single sample in a study of blood T cell repertoires in COVID-19. Produced via immunoSEQ multiplex PCR; TCRdb's table is partial and in-frame only. Of 90,000 to 150,000 clones listed, 77% are singletons. The sequencing sample was made of peripheral blood. The receptors here all came from a human donor in a cohort sampled during active COVID-19.

V is TRBV28 and J is TRBJ2-7; TRBD2 aligns across 7 bases. Trimming cost V 6 bases and J 5 bases; bases outside gene matches: 10. Looked up from germline, CDR1 is MDHEN and CDR2 is SYDVKM. The CDR3 has 14 residues. Here the CDR3 reads CASSQWEGPHEQYF. The CDR3 DNA sequence: TGTGCCAGCAGCCAGTGGGAGGGCCCTCACGAGCAGTACTTC.

The gene calls are TRBV27 and TRBJ1-2, with 9 bases lining up with TRBD1. This CDR3 has 15 amino acids. V was clipped by 6 bases and J by 2 bases; unmatched bases: 7. Germline V gene data show CDR1 as MNHEY and CDR2 as SMNVEV (reference sequence). CDR3 amino acids: CASRGTGSPNYGYTF. DNA of the CDR3: TGTGCCAGCAGAGGGACAGGGAGCCCCAACTATGGCTACACCTTC.

This chain uses TRBV11-3 with TRBJ2-7; TRBD1 matches 11 bases. CDR3 length: 15 residues. CDR1 is SGHNT, CDR2 YENEEA, per germline. V shed 4 bases and J 4 bases; nucleotides not matched to a gene: 6. The CDR3 reads CASSSPGTGGYEQYF. The CDR3 region has the DNA TGTGCCAGCAGCTCACCCGGGACAGGGGGTTACGAGCAGTACTTC.

The chain carries TRBV5-1 and TRBJ2-2, with a weak D call TRBD1 (6 bases). The V gene lost 0 bases and the J gene lost 2 bases, with 8 bases spanning the gap. Germline V lookup: CDR1 SGHRS, CDR2 YFSETQ. The CDR3 spans 15 residues. CDR3 sequence (DNA): TGCGCCAGCAGCTTGGCGACAGGAAACACCGGGGAGCTGTTTTTT. Protein product: CASSLATGNTGELFF.

The rearrangement joins TRBV3-1 (or the pseudogene TRBV3-2) to TRBJ2-1; D perhaps matches TRBD2 (6 bases). The CDR3 length is 15 residues. Trimming took 3 bases from V and 12 from J, leaving 21 bases between them. The V gene's germline CDR1 is LGHDT and CDR2 YNNKEL (reference sequence). CDR3 loop: CASSHLPGGLSGQFF. The CDR3 coding sequence is TGTGCCAGCAGCCACCTACCCGGGGGACTTTCCGGGCAGTTCTTC.

The chain recombines TRBV24-1 with TRBJ1-5; D uncertain. The germline V and J ends were trimmed by 4 bases and 1 base, with 7 bases remaining between them. Germline V gene sequence: CDR1 KGHDR, CDR2 SFDVKD. CDR3 length equals 14 residues. The CDR3 region is CATSERSSNQPQHF. Written as DNA, the CDR3 is TGTGCCACCAGTGAGAGATCCAGCAATCAGCCCCAGCATTTT.

This clone was counted only a few times. The chain couples TRBV6-5 to TRBJ2-2, with TRBD2 as a possible D gene (5 bases). Germline V gene data show CDR1 as MNHEY and CDR2 as SVGAGI. V was clipped by 7 bases and J by 2 bases, with 14 bases between them. The CDR3 length is 15 residues. The CDR3 region has the DNA TGTGCCAGCACCCTAGAACCGGGAAACACCGGGGAGCTGTTTTTT. It yields the protein CASTLEPGNTGELFF.

J is TRBJ2-5 and V is TRBV27, with a weak D call TRBD1 (5 bases). The CDR3 totals 13 residues. Germline-derived CDR1 and CDR2 are MNHEY and SMNVEV (reference sequence). V was clipped by 3 bases and J by 4 bases, with 9 bases between them. The CDR3 coding sequence is TGTGCCAGCAGTTTTGTTGGGGCAGAGACCCAGTACTTC. Translating it yields CASSFVGAETQYF.

This chain joins TRBV7-8 and TRBJ1-5; 7 bases agree with TRBD1. With 5 bases clipped from V and 3 bases from J, the junction kept 10 bases outside the gene matches. The CDR3 totals 16 residues. CDR1 and CDR2 from the germline V gene are SGHVS and FQNEAQ. The CDR3 loop is CASSVRGDSLNQPQHF. The CDR3 nucleotides read TGTGCCAGCAGCGTGAGAGGGGACAGTCTCAATCAGCCCCAGCATTTT. Full variable domain (missing parts from reference TRBV7-8 and TRBJ1-5): GAGVSQSPRYKVAKRGQDVALRCDPISGHVSLFWYQQALGQGPEFLTYFQNEAQLDKSGLPSDRFFAERPEGSVSTLKIQRTQQEDSAVYLCASSVRGDSLNQPQHFGDGTRLSIL.

The sample holds one count of this clone. The chain has TRBV5-1 and TRBJ1-1; 7 bases fit TRBD1. CDR3 length equals 14 residues. V gave up 3 bases and J gave up 4 bases; unmatched junction bases: 6. Germline loops: CDR1 SGHRS, CDR2 YFSETQ. CDR3 region: CASSSEQGTTEAFF. CDR3 nucleotide sequence: TGCGCCAGCAGCTCCGAACAGGGGACCACTGAAGCTTTCTTT.

V and J are TRBV28 and TRBJ2-7, with D possibly TRBD2 on 6 matching bases. Germline values: CDR1 MDHEN, CDR2 SYDVKM. Trimming removed 7 bases from V and 6 bases from J, with 16 bases in between. CDR3 length equals 13 residues. In DNA form, the CDR3 reads TGTGCCAGCACCTTGACGGGAGTAGGCGAGCAGTACTTC. Translating it yields CASTLTGVGEQYF.

This clone was seen a few times. This chain links TRBV15 with TRBJ1-3, with D unresolved. The V and J ends lost 5 bases and 2 bases respectively, with 13 bases between them. CDR1 and CDR2 from the germline V gene are LNHNV and YYDKDF (reference sequence). The CDR3 length is 15 residues. CDR3 nucleotide sequence: TGTGCCACCAGCTCTAGCCGGGTACCTGGAAACACCATATATTTT. It codes for CATSSSRVPGNTIYF. Supplemented by reference TRBV15 and TRBJ1-3, the full variable domain reads DAMVIQNPRYQVTQFGKPVTLSCSQTLNHNVMYWYQQKSSQAPKLLFHYYDKDFNNEADTPDNFQSRRPNTSFCFLDIRSPGLGDTAMYLCATSSSRVPGNTIYFGEGSWLTVV.

J is TRBJ1-1 and V is TRBV5-4; D remains unclear. CDR1 is SGHNT and CDR2 is YYREEE in the germline V gene (reference sequence). The CDR3 is made up of 12 amino acids. V lost 4 bases and J lost 5, with 9 bases in between. CDR3 loop: CASSQVGTEAFF. DNA for the CDR3: TGTGCCAGCAGCCAGGTTGGGACTGAAGCTTTCTTT.

The gene calls are TRBV5-5 and TRBJ2-7, with 8 bases that match TRBD1. This CDR3 comprises 16 residues. With V trimmed by 3 bases and J by 4 bases, 12 bases remained unmatched. Germline CDR1 is SGHKS and CDR2 is YYEKEE (reference sequence). The CDR3: CASSSALRDRQYEQYF. For the CDR3, the DNA is TGTGCCAGCAGCTCAGCTCTCCGGGACAGGCAATACGAGCAGTACTTC.

The chain has TRBV4-1 and TRBJ2-7; TRBD1 might be the D (5 bases). In germline, CDR1 is MGHRA, CDR2 YSYEKL. The CDR3 covers 19 residues. The V end was cut by 3 bases, the J end by 1 base, with 25 bases between. CDR3 coding DNA: TGCGCCAGCAGCCAGCAACCGACAGAATTGGCCAGGATTTCCTACGAGCAGTACTTC. Amino acids: CASSQQPTELARISYEQYF.

The rearrangement joins TRBV19 to TRBJ1-5; D is undetermined. This CDR3 has 13 amino acids. Germline CDR1 and CDR2: LNHDA and SQIVND (reference sequence). Trimming pared 3 bases from V and 2 bases from J, leaving 5 bases between. CDR3 amino acids: CASSIVGNQPQHF. In DNA, the CDR3 is TGTGCCAGTAGTATCGTAGGCAATCAGCCCCAGCATTTT. Together with reference TRBV19 and TRBJ1-5, the CDR3 gives the full variable domain: DGGITQSPKYLFRKEGQNVTLSCEQNLNHDAMYWYRQDPGQGLRLIYYSQIVNDFQKGDIAEGYSVSREKKESFPLTVTSAQKNPTAFYLCASSIVGNQPQHFGDGTRLSIL.

The chain has TRBV5-6 and TRBJ2-7; 7 bases align to TRBD1. With 4 bases clipped from V and 6 bases from J, the junction kept 13 bases outside the gene matches. From germline, CDR1 is SGHDT and CDR2 YYEEEE. The CDR3 covers 15 residues. The CDR3 sequence is CASSNEGTALSEQYF. CDR3 nucleotide sequence: TGTGCCAGCAGCAACGAGGGGACAGCCTTAAGCGAGCAGTACTTC.

V and J are TRBV18 and TRBJ1-5, with D hard to call. The CDR3 covers 14 residues. V was trimmed by 2 bases and J by 2 bases, leaving 7 bases between them. CDR1 KGHSH and CDR2 LQKENI come from the germline V gene. For the CDR3, the DNA is TGTGCCAGCTCACCAGGGAGTGGCAATCAGCCCCAGCATTTT. Amino acid sequence: CASSPGSGNQPQHF.

The sample holds a few counts of this clone. The chain recombines TRBV6-5 with TRBJ1-1; no firm D call. The CDR3 length is 11 residues. Trimming removed 7 bases at V and 1 base at J, with 4 bases between. Germline V lookup: CDR1 MNHEY, CDR2 SVGAGI. CDR3 sequence (DNA): TGTGCCAGCATAGAGAACACTGAAGCTTTCTTT. Translating it yields CASIENTEAFF.

This chain links TRBV18 with TRBJ2-1; 8 positions match TRBD2. CDR3 size: 15 residues. The V gene's germline CDR1 is KGHSH and CDR2 LQKENI. Trimming took 4 bases from V and 1 from J; bases not matched to a gene: 3. The CDR3 loop is CASSLAGRSYNEQFF. Written as DNA, the CDR3 is TGTGCCAGCTCACTAGCGGGGCGGTCCTACAATGAGCAGTTCTTC.

The chain joins TRBV4-1 to TRBJ2-7; a weak D match, TRBD2 (5 bases). The ends were cut back, 2 bases at V and 2 bases at J, with 10 bases in the middle. Germline CDR1 and CDR2: MGHRA and YSYEKL. The CDR3 sequence is 14 residues long. DNA for the CDR3: TGCGCCAGCAGCCAAAGAGGGCGAGCCTACGAGCAGTACTTC. Amino acids: CASSQRGRAYEQYF.

The chain is built from TRBV2 and TRBJ1-5; D may be TRBD1 (6 bases). The germline V gene encodes CDR1 SNHLY and CDR2 FYNNEI. This CDR3 region has 12 residues. The V end lost 7 bases, the J end lost 2 bases, and 6 bases lay between the germline ends. The CDR3, as DNA: TGTGCCAGCAAGGGGGGCAATCAGCCCCAGCATTTT. The encoded protein is CASKGGNQPQHF.

The chain links TRBV10-3 to TRBJ1-2; tentative D call: TRBD1 (6 bases). The V gene's germline CDR1 is ENHRY and CDR2 SYGVKD. The CDR3 totals 12 residues. V lost 10 bases and J lost 7, with 16 bases in between. The CDR3 loop reads CATHREKAGYTF. The CDR3 region has the DNA TGTGCCACCCACAGGGAGAAGGCTGGCTACACCTTC.

The chain joins TRBV21-1 to TRBJ2-1; the D call TRBD1 from the table was never checked on the DNA. TRBV21-1 is annotated as a pseudogene. The CDR3 length is 15 residues. The CDR3 DNA follows: TGTGCCAGCAGCAAAGAGGGGCGGACCTACAATGAGCAGTTCTTC. Protein product: CASSKEGRTYNEQFF.

The chain couples TRBV3-1 (or the pseudogene TRBV3-2) to TRBJ1-5; no firm D call. V gave up 8 bases and J gave up 1 base, with 6 bases separating them. Looked up from germline, CDR1 is LGHDT and CDR2 is YNNKEL (reference sequence). CDR3 length equals 12 residues. Here the CDR3 DNA reads TGTGCCAGCGGTCGGAGCAATCAGCCCCAGCATTTT. Residues: CASGRSNQPQHF.

This clone was detected only once. This chain links TRBV6-6 with TRBJ2-3; 14 bases map to TRBD2. This CDR3 region has 17 residues. The germline V gene encodes CDR1 MNHNY and CDR2 SVGAGI (reference sequence). With 5 bases clipped from V and 1 base from J, the junction kept 5 bases outside the gene matches. The CDR3 DNA follows: TGTGCCAGCAGTCGGACTAGCGGGGGGAAAGGCACAGATACGCAGTATTTT. Amino acid sequence: CASSRTSGGKGTDTQYF.